The T cell receptor (beta chain) under discussion was sequenced for a study of cytomegalovirus exposure and HLA in healthy donors. General study results and limits: As a later analysis revealed, most CMV-associated TCR beta chains appeared HLA-restricted. In a later analysis, specific HLA alleles were associated with 15,000 to 20,000 TCR beta sequences at a 0.05 false discovery rate.

A remark on this clone: What it recognizes is unknown.

Primers included in the PCR were 60 Vbeta and 13 Jbeta primers. Clones were sequenced by immunoSEQ multiplex PCR, and TCRdb holds only the in-frame ones, with some missing. The sample consists of about 220,000 clones, over 80% of them appearing once. Between the trimmed V and J ends, which lost 5 bases and 3 bases, there was a span of 14 bases. Per germline, CDR1 MNHEY and CDR2 SVGAGI. This CDR3 has 15 amino acids. The chain carries TRBV6-5 and TRBJ1-5; D is ambiguous. The receptor comes from a boy younger than 10 in good health and CMV-seronegative. Sequencing was performed on PBMCs. The CDR3 is CASSQTRHNNQPQHF. The CDR3 nucleotides read TGTGCCAGCAGTCAGACAAGACACAACAATCAGCCCCAGCATTTT.